These 29 T cell receptor beta chains were all obtained from the same sample, sequenced in a study of blood T cell repertoires in COVID-19. Sequencing was performed with immunoSEQ multiplex PCR; in TCRdb, only in-frame clones are kept and a portion is missing. Seen here are 350,000 to 400,000 clones, 75% to 90% observed once, and the top ten hold about 1%. Sequencing used PBMCs or T cells enriched from blood (not recorded which). The receptors derive from a man younger than 30 who had recovered from COVID-19.

The V gene is TRBV27, the J gene TRBJ1-1, with TRBD1 matching over 7 bases. Germline V lookup: CDR1 MNHEY, CDR2 SMNVEV (reference sequence). V lost 3 bases to trimming and J lost 3 bases; unmatched junction nucleotides: 7. The CDR3 loop spans 15 amino acids. Written as DNA, the CDR3 is TGTGCCAGCAGTTTTTCGGTAACAGGGGACACTGAAGCTTTCTTT. Its protein is CASSFSVTGDTEAFF.

V gene TRBV19 combines with J gene TRBJ2-1; D is undetermined. V was pared by 5 bases and J by 1 base, with 9 bases between. Germline V CDR1 and CDR2: LNHDA, SQIVND (reference sequence). CDR3 size: 14 residues. CDR3 DNA: TGTGCCAGTAGTCGAGCCAGGTCCTACAATGAGCAGTTCTTC. Its translation is CASSRARSYNEQFF.

This clone was recorded only once. The chain couples TRBV6-1 to TRBJ1-2; D not resolved. The V end was cut by 1 base, the J end by 1 base, with 10 bases between. The germline gives CDR1 MNHNS, CDR2 SASEGT. The CDR3 loop spans 15 amino acids. The CDR3 reads CASSEGSGVNYGYTF. CDR3 nucleotide sequence: TGTGCCAGCAGTGAAGGGTCAGGTGTTAACTATGGCTACACCTTC.

The chain joins TRBV5-4 to TRBJ1-6; possibly TRBD1 for D (6 bases). CDR1 is SGHNT, CDR2 YYREEE, per germline (reference sequence). CDR3 size: 15 residues. V was pared by 0 bases and J by 10 bases, with 14 bases between. This CDR3 is CASSLEGAGGSPLHF. The CDR3 nucleotides read TGTGCCAGCAGCTTGGAAGGGGCGGGGGGCTCACCCCTCCACTTT.

J is TRBJ2-4 and V is TRBV5-1; D is perhaps TRBD2 (5 bases). The CDR3 length is 15 residues. Germline V gene lookup returns CDR1 SGHRS and CDR2 YFSETQ. With 1 base removed from V and 5 bases from J, the gap between germline ends came to 13 bases. DNA for the CDR3: TGCGCCAGCAGCTTGAACGGGATGGAGGAAAACATTCAGTACTTC. It translates to CASSLNGMEENIQYF.

The chain is built from TRBV21-1 and TRBJ2-1; TRBD2, the D gene given by the table, was not confirmed from the DNA. TRBV21-1 is listed as a pseudogene. The CDR3 covers 18 residues. CDR3: CASSRRLLGTLHANEQFF. DNA of the CDR3: TGTGCCAGCAGCCGTCGGCTCCTCGGGACTCTACATGCGAATGAGCAGTTCTTC.

The chain uses TRBV7-3 and TRBJ2-1, with 9 bases fitting TRBD1. In germline, CDR1 is SGHTA, CDR2 FQGTGA. The CDR3 is 14 residues long. V lost 9 bases and J lost 4; bases outside the gene matches: 7. The CDR3 sequence: CASTPGTGYNEQFF. In nucleotides, the CDR3 is TGTGCCAGTACACCCGGGACAGGGTACAATGAGCAGTTCTTC.

The V call is TRBV6-5, the J call TRBJ2-5; 13 bases fit TRBD2. There are 16 residues in the CDR3. V was clipped by 2 bases and J by 5 bases; unmatched bases: 5. From germline, CDR1 is MNHEY and CDR2 SVGAGI. The DNA for the CDR3 is TGTGCCAGCAGTTACCGGACTAGCGGGAGATTTGAGACCCAGTACTTC. Translated: CASSYRTSGRFETQYF.

The V call is TRBV5-4, the J call TRBJ2-7; a possible D gene is TRBD2 (6 bases). This CDR3 is built from 15 residues. Trimming removed 4 bases from V and 2 bases from J, with 16 bases in between. CDR1 and CDR2 (germline): SGHNT, YYREEE (reference sequence). CDR3 region: CASSPGARQTYEQYF. CDR3 nucleotides: TGTGCCAGCAGCCCGGGAGCGAGACAGACCTACGAGCAGTACTTC.

The chain carries TRBV3-1 (or the pseudogene TRBV3-2) and TRBJ1-3; D uncertain. Trimming took off 4 bases at V and 4 bases at J, with 14 bases between the two ends. Germline CDR1 and CDR2: LGHDT and YNNKEL (reference sequence). This CDR3 contains 15 residues. The CDR3 coding sequence is TGTGCCAGCAGCCCCCTCGGGGTTACCGGAAACACCATATATTTT. Its protein is CASSPLGVTGNTIYF.

The genes are TRBV19 and TRBJ2-2; D is perhaps TRBD1 (6 bases). CDR1 and CDR2 from the germline V gene are LNHDA and SQIVND (reference sequence). CDR3 length: 16 residues. Trimming removed 3 bases from V and 5 bases from J, with 16 bases in between. The CDR3 sequence: CASSIRVQQGTGELFF. The CDR3 DNA sequence: TGTGCCAGTAGTATCCGGGTTCAACAGGGAACCGGGGAGCTGTTTTTT. Based on the CDR3 plus reference TRBV19 and TRBJ2-2, the full variable domain is DGGITQSPKYLFRKEGQNVTLSCEQNLNHDAMYWYRQDPGQGLRLIYYSQIVNDFQKGDIAEGYSVSREKKESFPLTVTSAQKNPTAFYLCASSIRVQQGTGELFFGEGSRLTVL.

This clone was seen once. Other DNA variants within this sample encode the same CDR3. The V call is TRBV12-3 or TRBV12-4, the J call TRBJ1-2; D is unclear. V lost 3 bases and J lost 3, with 5 bases in between. The CDR3 length is 12 residues. The CDR3 coding sequence is TGTGCCAGCAGTTTCCAGGACTATGGCTACACCTTC. It yields the protein CASSFQDYGYTF.

The chain couples TRBV9 to TRBJ2-2; 8 bases match TRBD1. Trimming took 4 bases from V and 6 from J; bases not matched to a gene: 2. CDR1 and CDR2 (germline): SGDLS, YYNGEE. This CDR3 has 13 amino acids. The CDR3 DNA is TGTGCCAGCAGCCCAGGGGGCCCCGGGGAGCTGTTTTTT. Translation gives CASSPGGPGELFF.

The rearrangement links TRBV7-9 to TRBJ2-7; 9 bases agree with TRBD1. Germline assignment: CDR1 SEHNR and CDR2 FQNEAQ (reference sequence). This CDR3 comprises 16 residues. V was pared by 1 base and J by 3 bases, with 7 bases of the junction left unmatched. In DNA, the CDR3 is TGTGCCAGCAGCTTAGGGGGACAGGGCTTTCTCTACGAGCAGTACTTC. It encodes CASSLGGQGFLYEQYF.

V gene TRBV30 combines with J gene TRBJ1-5, with 9 bases matching TRBD1. J gave up 6 bases and V 0 bases, and 0 bases lay outside the gene matches. CDR1 and CDR2 (germline): GTSNPN, SVGIG (reference sequence). The CDR3 extends over 13 amino acids. In DNA form, the CDR3 reads TGTGCCTGGAGTGTGGACAGGGGTCAGCCCCAGCATTTT. As protein: CAWSVDRGQPQHF. Full variable domain (missing parts from reference TRBV30 and TRBJ1-5): SQTIHQWPATLVQPVGSPLSLECTVEGTSNPNLYWYRQAAGRGLQLLFYSVGIGQISSEVPQNLSASRPQDRQFILSSKKLLLSDSGFYLCAWSVDRGQPQHFGDGTRLSIL.

V gene TRBV5-5 combines with J gene TRBJ2-1, with D perhaps matching TRBD1 (8 bases). Germline V CDR1 and CDR2: SGHKS, YYEKEE (reference sequence). V dropped 4 bases and J dropped 7 bases, with 12 bases sitting between them. The length of the CDR3 is 13 residues. CDR3 in amino acids: CASSQQGGNEQFF. CDR3 nucleotide sequence: TGTGCCAGCAGCCAACAGGGGGGGAATGAGCAGTTCTTC.

Only one count was recorded for this clone. The V call is TRBV19, the J call TRBJ1-6, with a possible D match to TRBD1 (6 bases). Germline V gene sequence: CDR1 LNHDA, CDR2 SQIVND (reference sequence). CDR3 length: 16 residues. Trimming removed 2 bases from V and 7 bases from J, with 15 bases in between. CDR3 nucleotide sequence: TGTGCCAGTAGTATACGTCTGACAGGAGCGAATTCACCCCTCCACTTT. It is translated as CASSIRLTGANSPLHF.

The J gene is TRBJ1-2, the V gene TRBV12-3 or TRBV12-4; no clear D. The CDR3 length is 11 residues. V was trimmed by 4 bases and J by 6 bases, leaving 6 bases between them. As DNA, the CDR3 is TGTGCCAGCAGTTCTGGGCATGGCTACACCTTC. Translating gives CASSSGHGYTF.

The rearrangement uses TRBV16 and TRBJ2-7; TRBD1 agrees at 8 bases. This CDR3 contains 15 residues. CDR1 KGHSY and CDR2 FQNENV come from the germline V gene. Germline trimming cut 4 bases from V and 2 bases from J; bases unmatched to any gene: 7. In DNA form, the CDR3 reads TGTGCCAGCAGCCCCGGACAGGGTCTCACCTACGAGCAGTACTTC. This translates into CASSPGQGLTYEQYF.

The rearrangement uses TRBV19 and TRBJ2-1; 11 nucleotides match TRBD2. Trimming took 4 bases from V and 4 from J; bases not matched to a gene: 3. The CDR3 consists of 15 residues. Germline loops: CDR1 LNHDA, CDR2 SQIVND (reference sequence). This CDR3 is CASSRASGRYNEQFF. The CDR3 nucleotides read TGTGCCAGTAGTAGGGCTAGCGGGAGGTACAATGAGCAGTTCTTC. The full variable domain, its missing parts supplied by reference TRBV19 and TRBJ2-1, is DGGITQSPKYLFRKEGQNVTLSCEQNLNHDAMYWYRQDPGQGLRLIYYSQIVNDFQKGDIAEGYSVSREKKESFPLTVTSAQKNPTAFYLCASSRASGRYNEQFFGPGTRLTVL.

Only a few counts were recorded for this clone. The chain recombines TRBV11-3 with TRBJ2-7; tentative D call: TRBD2 (6 bases). The V end lost 0 bases, the J end lost 4 bases, and 13 bases lay between the germline ends. The germline CDR1 and CDR2 sequences are SGHNT and YENEEA. CDR3 length equals 15 residues. For the CDR3, the DNA is TGTGCCAGCAGCTTAGATGGCTCTGGGGGGTACGAGCAGTACTTC. Its translation: CASSLDGSGGYEQYF.

In nucleotides, the CDR3 is TGTGCCACCCGTAGCGGCGGGACAGGGAATTCACCCCTCCACTTT. This codes for CATRSGGTGNSPLHF. The rearrangement uses TRBV6-5 and TRBJ1-6; 9 bases fit TRBD1. In germline, CDR1 is MNHEY, CDR2 SVGAGI. The CDR3 is made up of 15 amino acids. After removal of 10 bases from V and 7 bases from J, the junction contained 11 bases not matched to a gene.

In regard to this clone: Other DNA sequences in the same sample also yield this CDR3. The V and J genes are TRBV28 and TRBJ1-2; D is unresolved. V gave up 2 bases and J gave up 2 bases, with 6 bases separating them. This CDR3 has 13 residues. From germline, CDR1 is MDHEN and CDR2 SYDVKM. CDR3 region: CASSLGQNYGYTF. CDR3 DNA sequence: TGTGCCAGCAGTTTAGGGCAAAACTATGGCTACACCTTC.

This clone has only one observation. The rearrangement joins TRBV3-1 (or the pseudogene TRBV3-2) to TRBJ1-1, with D maybe TRBD1 (5 bases). The CDR3 extends over 16 amino acids. Looked up from germline, CDR1 is LGHDT and CDR2 is YNNKEL (reference sequence). Between the trimmed V and J ends, which lost 1 base and 8 bases, there was a span of 20 bases. The CDR3 sequence is CASSQGAGRSYDEAFF. The CDR3 bases are TGTGCCAGCAGCCAAGGGGCAGGGCGCAGCTACGACGAAGCTTTCTTT.

The chain has TRBV5-1 and TRBJ2-3, with 10 nucleotides matching TRBD1. The V gene end was trimmed by 0 bases and the J gene end by 3 bases; junction bases not matched to a gene: 7. The CDR3 is 17 amino acids. The V gene's germline CDR1 is SGHRS and CDR2 YFSETQ. The CDR3 is CASSLVRGTGATDTQYF. The CDR3 DNA is TGCGCCAGCAGCTTGGTAAGAGGGACAGGGGCGACAGATACGCAGTATTTT.

This chain connects TRBV7-8 to TRBJ2-1; perhaps TRBD1 as D (5 bases). Trimming stripped 0 bases from V and 0 bases from J, with 6 bases between. The CDR3 loop spans 15 amino acids. Germline V gives CDR1 SGHVS, CDR2 FQNEAQ. CDR3 nucleotides: TGTGCCAGCAGCTTAGCGGACATCTCCTACAATGAGCAGTTCTTC. Amino acid sequence: CASSLADISYNEQFF.

This chain joins TRBV6-5 and TRBJ2-7; D is possibly TRBD1 (6 bases). The CDR3 length is 15 residues. Trimming removed 1 base from V and 1 base from J, with 11 bases in between. Germline V gene sequence: CDR1 MNHEY, CDR2 SVGAGI. Here the CDR3 DNA reads TGTGCCAGCAGTTACTTAATAGGGGGTTCCTACGAGCAGTACTTC. Protein product: CASSYLIGGSYEQYF.

Details on this clone: Other DNA sequences from this sample encode an identical CDR3 as well. The rearrangement links TRBV6-5 to TRBJ2-7; D remains ambiguous. V was shortened by 2 bases and J by 2 bases, with 10 bases between the two germline ends. CDR1 is MNHEY, CDR2 SVGAGI, per germline. This CDR3 contains 14 residues. The CDR3 nucleotides read TGTGCCAGCAGTTACGGCGGCCGAACCTACGAGCAGTACTTC. It translates to CASSYGGRTYEQYF.

This rearrangement joins TRBV28 to TRBJ1-4, with 7 bases lining up with TRBD1. Germline CDR1 and CDR2: MDHEN and SYDVKM. CDR3 size: 15 residues. V dropped 4 bases and J dropped 6; count of bases not matched to a gene: 8. In DNA, the CDR3 is TGTGCCAGCAGTTCTGAGGGGGCAGGGGATGAAAAACTGTTTTTT. It is translated as CASSSEGAGDEKLFF.